This is a list of T cell receptor beta chains from one sample in a study. TCRdb re-analysed the 5' RACE reads in MiXCR, keeping a single row per CDR3 protein. The table shows fewer than 65,000 distinct CDR3 sequences, with around 30% occurring only once. Specimen: tumor-infiltrating naive CD4+ T cells sorted from the breast tumor. The receptors come from a female donor with breast cancer. The CDR3 runs from the conserved cysteine through the conserved F or W. The order of the fields is CDR3 protein, J gene, clone size, V gene. Size is stated for part of the rows, as once, few or many counts, or as a class when the clone is expanded.

CDR3 protein: CASSEITDLIGDTQYF
J gene: TRBJ2-3
clone size: NA
V gene: TRBV6-1

CDR3 protein: CASSLATVNTGELFF
J gene: TRBJ2-2
clone size: NA
V gene: TRBV7-9

CDR3 protein: CASRSTGGSNQPQHF
J gene: TRBJ1-5
clone size: NA
V gene: TRBV7-8

CDR3 protein: CASSSGQGGSPLHF
J gene: TRBJ1-6
clone size: many
V gene: TRBV6-5

CDR3 protein: CASSYSVSGYTF
J gene: TRBJ1-2
clone size: few
V gene: TRBV6-2/TRBV6-3

CDR3 protein: CASSEAQQGFERFF
J gene: TRBJ2-1
clone size: NA
V gene: TRBV2

CDR3 protein: CASSPAGLEADTQYF
J gene: TRBJ2-3
clone size: NA
V gene: TRBV7-2

CDR3 protein: CASSLAASGTGYTDTQYF
J gene: TRBJ2-3
clone size: NA
V gene: TRBV7-3

CDR3 protein: CARNRGRRNQPQHF
J gene: TRBJ1-5
clone size: NA
V gene: TRBV10-3

CDR3 protein: CSASPGRVRGEGTDTQYF
J gene: TRBJ2-3
clone size: NA
V gene: TRBV20-1

CDR3 protein: CASSSQGRANYGYTF
J gene: TRBJ1-2
clone size: few
V gene: TRBV27

CDR3 protein: CASSLIRGRGNQPQHF
J gene: TRBJ1-5
clone size: NA
V gene: TRBV12-3/TRBV12-4

CDR3 protein: CASSLVAQSYEQYF
J gene: TRBJ2-7
clone size: medium-sized
V gene: TRBV7-2

CDR3 protein: CASSLTHGQGVAQYF
J gene: TRBJ2-4
clone size: NA
V gene: TRBV7-8

CDR3 protein: CASSLQGYSTEAFF
J gene: TRBJ1-1
clone size: NA
V gene: TRBV12-3/TRBV12-4

CDR3 protein: CASREVNNQPQHF
J gene: TRBJ1-5
clone size: few
V gene: TRBV6-1

CDR3 protein: CASSQGTGLFSGANVLTF
J gene: TRBJ2-6
clone size: NA
V gene: TRBV14

CDR3 protein: CASSQDRDRYGYTF
J gene: TRBJ1-2
clone size: many
V gene: TRBV4-3

CDR3 protein: CSATPFRGGNNEQFF
J gene: TRBJ2-1
clone size: NA
V gene: TRBV20-1

CDR3 protein: CASRGSMNTEAFF
J gene: TRBJ1-1
clone size: few
V gene: TRBV6-5

CDR3 protein: CASSQGLVYPEQFF
J gene: TRBJ2-1
clone size: NA
V gene: TRBV3-1

CDR3 protein: CAISPQGAVGNEQFF
J gene: TRBJ2-1
clone size: NA
V gene: TRBV10-3

CDR3 protein: CASSQVSGGSNYGYTF
J gene: TRBJ1-2
clone size: NA
V gene: TRBV3-1

CDR3 protein: CSARDRNVGDTQYF
J gene: TRBJ2-3
clone size: NA
V gene: TRBV20-1

CDR3 protein: CASSSSRISGANVLTF
J gene: TRBJ2-6
clone size: NA
V gene: TRBV7-3

CDR3 protein: CASSLLRGTEALF
J gene: TRBJ1-1
clone size: once
V gene: TRBV5-6

CDR3 protein: CASSFSGGTEAFF
J gene: TRBJ1-1
clone size: NA
V gene: TRBV12-3/TRBV12-4

CDR3 protein: CAISDGNSGNTIYF
J gene: TRBJ1-3
clone size: few
V gene: TRBV10-3

CDR3 protein: CASSDRDQGRETQYF
J gene: TRBJ2-5
clone size: NA
V gene: TRBV25-1

CDR3 protein: CASSLGRRANYGYTF
J gene: TRBJ1-2
clone size: many
V gene: TRBV12-3/TRBV12-4

CDR3 protein: CASSSSGTGYTEAFF
J gene: TRBJ1-1
clone size: many
V gene: TRBV5-1

CDR3 protein: CAISAGQGMNTEAFF
J gene: TRBJ1-1
clone size: NA
V gene: TRBV10-3

CDR3 protein: CASADTGGTTEAFF
J gene: TRBJ1-1
clone size: NA
V gene: TRBV5-1

CDR3 protein: CASSSILVVPINEQFF
J gene: TRBJ2-1
clone size: few
V gene: TRBV28

CDR3 protein: CASSRAGGRQETQYF
J gene: TRBJ2-5
clone size: NA
V gene: TRBV7-7

CDR3 protein: CASSDGAVGQETQYF
J gene: TRBJ2-5
clone size: few
V gene: TRBV10-2

CDR3 protein: CASSLATSGPGHEQYF
J gene: TRBJ2-7
clone size: NA
V gene: TRBV7-8

CDR3 protein: CASSTSYEQYF
J gene: TRBJ2-7
clone size: many
V gene: TRBV4-1

CDR3 protein: CASSTDPGGPYGYTF
J gene: TRBJ1-2
clone size: many
V gene: TRBV28

CDR3 protein: CAGSTGGSSTDTRYF
J gene: TRBJ2-3
clone size: NA
V gene: TRBV7-2

CDR3 protein: CASREEKGPVGELFF
J gene: TRBJ2-2
clone size: many
V gene: TRBV3-1

CDR3 protein: CASSLESGGLGEQYF
J gene: TRBJ2-7
clone size: few
V gene: TRBV7-9

CDR3 protein: CSAREVSSVTYEQYF
J gene: TRBJ2-7
clone size: many
V gene: TRBV20-1

CDR3 protein: CAWTGTSFYGYTF
J gene: TRBJ1-2
clone size: NA
V gene: TRBV30

CDR3 protein: CASSWSGGTDTQYF
J gene: TRBJ2-3
clone size: NA
V gene: TRBV7-3

CDR3 protein: CAWLEYQGWETQYF
J gene: TRBJ2-5
clone size: NA
V gene: TRBV30

CDR3 protein: CDSSRTQTSVGYERYF
J gene: TRBJ2-7
clone size: NA
V gene: TRBV7-2

CDR3 protein: CASSLDLAQGGYTF
J gene: TRBJ1-2
clone size: few
V gene: TRBV5-1

CDR3 protein: CASSQDVFKDRGLSYEQYF
J gene: TRBJ2-7
clone size: few
V gene: TRBV4-2

CDR3 protein: CSAPGQQNTEAFF
J gene: TRBJ1-1
clone size: NA
V gene: TRBV20-1

CDR3 protein: CASSETLAGGPKVNEQFF
J gene: TRBJ2-1
clone size: NA
V gene: TRBV6-1

CDR3 protein: CASSQDLGGNTEAFF
J gene: TRBJ1-1
clone size: NA
V gene: TRBV4-3

CDR3 protein: CASSHQGLAGGKFF
J gene: TRBJ2-1
clone size: few
V gene: TRBV7-2

CDR3 protein: CAISEPYRGRNTDTQYF
J gene: TRBJ2-3
clone size: NA
V gene: TRBV10-3

CDR3 protein: CASSAYNEQFF
J gene: TRBJ2-1
clone size: NA
V gene: TRBV10-2

CDR3 protein: CASSLFSSGSTDTQYF
J gene: TRBJ2-3
clone size: few
V gene: TRBV5-1

CDR3 protein: CASSLNYYGYTF
J gene: TRBJ1-2
clone size: NA
V gene: TRBV28

CDR3 protein: CASSLEGWDNSPLHF
J gene: TRBJ1-6
clone size: NA
V gene: TRBV7-9

CDR3 protein: CASSSPRTYNIQYF
J gene: TRBJ2-4
clone size: NA
V gene: TRBV7-9

CDR3 protein: CASSQDPVGEKLFF
J gene: TRBJ1-4
clone size: NA
V gene: TRBV3-1